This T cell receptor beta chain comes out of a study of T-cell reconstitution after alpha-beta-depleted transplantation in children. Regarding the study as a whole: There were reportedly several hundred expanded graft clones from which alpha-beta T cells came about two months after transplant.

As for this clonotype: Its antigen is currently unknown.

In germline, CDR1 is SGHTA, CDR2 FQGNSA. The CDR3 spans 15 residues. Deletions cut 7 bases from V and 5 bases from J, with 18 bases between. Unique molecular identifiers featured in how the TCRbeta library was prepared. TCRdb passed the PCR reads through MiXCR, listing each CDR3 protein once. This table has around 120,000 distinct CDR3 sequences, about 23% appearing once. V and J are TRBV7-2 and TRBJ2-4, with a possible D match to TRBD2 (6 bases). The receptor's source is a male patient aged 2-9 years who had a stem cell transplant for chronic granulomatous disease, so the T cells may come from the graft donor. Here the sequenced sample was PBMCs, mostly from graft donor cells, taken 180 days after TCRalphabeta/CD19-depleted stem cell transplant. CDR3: CASTTRWGEQNIQYF. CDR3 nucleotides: TGTGCCAGCACCACTCGATGGGGGGAGCAAAACATTCAGTACTTC.